The clone carrying this T cell receptor (beta chain) occurred a few times. As yet, its antigen is unknown. The sample is drawn from a study of beta chain features in type 1 diabetes. The investigators reverse transcribed all of the isolated RNA, so they sequenced expressed TCRB transcripts. TCRdb keeps only in-frame clones here, not all; method: immunoSEQ multiplex PCR. The sample holds 85,000 to 110,000 clones, around 30% seen once. In all sorted populations, purity surpassed 98%. Study outcomes and limitations: TCRB CDR3s from Type 1 diabetes patients were moderately but significantly shorter in all four CD4+ subsets.

V lost 3 bases to trimming and J lost 9 bases; unmatched junction nucleotides: 4. This CDR3 region has 11 residues. Germline CDR1 reads DFQATT; CDR2 reads SNEGSKA (reference sequence). This receptor was obtained from a woman aged 18-29 years with type 1 diabetes. Sequencing was performed on central memory CD4+ T cells from blood. The chain is built from TRBV20-1 and TRBJ2-7; the match to TRBD1 covers 8 bases. In DNA, the CDR3 is TGCAGTGCTAGGGACAGGGCCGTGCAGTACTTC. Amino acids: CSARDRAVQYF.